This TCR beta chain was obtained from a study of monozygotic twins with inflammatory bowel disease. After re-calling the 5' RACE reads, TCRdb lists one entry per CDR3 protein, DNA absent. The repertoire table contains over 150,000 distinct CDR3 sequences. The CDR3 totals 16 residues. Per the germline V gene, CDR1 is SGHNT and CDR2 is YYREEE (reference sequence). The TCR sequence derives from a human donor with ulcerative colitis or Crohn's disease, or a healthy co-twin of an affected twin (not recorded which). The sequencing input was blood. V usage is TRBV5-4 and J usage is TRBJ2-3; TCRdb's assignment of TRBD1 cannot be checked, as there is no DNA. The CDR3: CASSTGPGQGTDTQYF.